The source of this TCR beta chain is a study of blood T cell repertoires in COVID-19. This CDR3 is 13 amino acids long. CDR1 and CDR2 (germline): SGHRS, YFSETQ. V lost 4 bases and J 2 bases, leaving 8 bases between the germline ends. Repertoires were generated with immunoSEQ multiplex PCR, while TCRdb's copy carries only in-frame clones and drops some. In the table there are under 150,000 clones, around nine tenths of which are singletons. The TCR was taken from a human donor in a cohort sampled during active COVID-19. The chain is built from TRBV5-1 and TRBJ2-3; D is unresolved. The sample taken for sequencing was peripheral blood. CDR3 in DNA: TGCGCCAGCAGCCTTGACAACACAGATACGCAGTATTTT. It is translated as CASSLDNTDTQYF.